The T cell receptor beta chain under discussion was sequenced for a study of beta chain features in type 1 diabetes. Naive, central memory, regulatory and stem cell-like memory cells within the CD4+ compartment were sorted using CD45RO/CCR7/CD25/CD127/CD95/CD27. Reverse transcribing all isolated RNA meant expressed TCRB transcripts were sequenced. TCRdb's copy holds only in-frame clones and misses some; the assay was immunoSEQ multiplex PCR. The sample includes 100,000 to 150,000 clones, around 16% of them seen just once. Findings of the study overall: Researchers could not determine here whether HLA type influences TCRB rearrangement. The study found that naive, central memory and Treg TCRB repertoires appeared more similar in patients than in healthy donors. When cDNA is sequenced, cells with high TCR expression could be over-represented. Shortening of TCRB CDR3s, moderate but significant, appeared in all four CD4+ subsets of Type 1 diabetes patients.

This clone was recorded a few times. The antigen remains unidentified. The receptor comes from a man between 18 and 29 years old with type 1 diabetes. Sequencing was performed on central memory CD4+ T cells from blood.

This CDR3 reads CASSLSSANSYEKLFF. CDR3 bases: TGTGCCAGCAGTTTATCGTCCGCTAACTCCTATGAAAAACTGTTTTTT. This chain uses TRBV28 with TRBJ1-4; D uncertain. This CDR3 contains 16 residues. CDR1 and CDR2 (germline): MDHEN, SYDVKM. V was cut by 1 base and J by 6 bases, with 15 bases left in between.